The next 6 T cell receptor beta chains were all read from a single sample in a study of blood T cell repertoires in COVID-19 (dated by TCRdb to 2020 to 2022). The protocol used for the library was the immunoSEQ multiplex PCR assay. Sourced from immuneACCESS, this table was stored by TCRdb with only in-frame sequences that have V and J called. A share of the clones is absent; for the studies checked, an unresolved V gene accounts for under half, and the remainder has no known explanation. Counted in this sample were 85,000 to 120,000 clones; 75% to 90% of them appeared once. The biggest ten clones account for more than 4.5% of the sample. Source material: peripheral blood. All receptors come from a woman aged 45-65 years with COVID-19, enrolled during active disease.

The chain links TRBV7-3 to TRBJ2-5; D not certain. Trimming cost V 5 bases and J 1 base, with 11 bases left between them. This CDR3 contains 14 residues. Germline values: CDR1 SGHTA, CDR2 FQGTGA. The CDR3 nucleotides are TGTGCCAGCAGCCCTGACATATTCCAAGAGACCCAGTACTTC. Translating it yields CASSPDIFQETQYF. Full variable domain (missing parts from reference TRBV7-3 and TRBJ2-5): GAGVSQTPSNKVTEKGKYVELRCDPISGHTALYWYRQSLGQGPEFLIYFQGTGAADDSGLPNDRFFAVRPEGSVSTLKIQRTERGDSAVYLCASSPDIFQETQYFGPGTRLLVL.

This chain links TRBV9 with TRBJ2-2; 8 positions match TRBD1. The junction had 3 bases not matched to a gene; V was cut back by 3 bases and J by 5 bases. The V gene's germline CDR1 is SGDLS and CDR2 YYNGEE. The CDR3 runs 14 residues. CDR3 sequence: CASSARTGTGELFF. The CDR3 bases are TGTGCCAGCAGCGCCAGGACAGGGACCGGGGAGCTGTTTTTT.

This sequence joins TRBV11-2 and TRBJ2-7; possible D gene TRBD2, 5 bases. This CDR3 is built from 13 residues. V was pared by 1 base and J by 4 bases, with 8 bases between. Germline lookup yields CDR1 SGHAT and CDR2 FQNNGV. CDR3 residues: CASSLVRGYEQYF. CDR3 coding DNA: TGTGCCAGCAGCTTAGTACGGGGATACGAGCAGTACTTC.

V usage is TRBV4-1 and J usage is TRBJ1-3, with D maybe TRBD1 (6 bases). CDR1 and CDR2 (germline): MGHRA, YSYEKL. The CDR3 consists of 18 residues. The V end was cut by 2 bases, the J end by 3 bases, with 20 bases between. As DNA, the CDR3 is TGCGCCAGCAGCCAACCCGCCTGGGGGGGCAGAAATGGAAACACCATATATTTT. Translation gives CASSQPAWGGRNGNTIYF.

The chain is built from TRBV15 and TRBJ1-4; D gene unclear. CDR3 length equals 15 residues. V gave up 0 bases and J gave up 4 bases, with 9 bases separating them. Per the germline V gene, CDR1 is LNHNV and CDR2 is YYDKDF (reference sequence). The CDR3 loop reads CATSRDRQINEKLFF. The CDR3 DNA reads TGTGCCACCAGCAGAGATCGCCAGATTAATGAAAAACTGTTTTTT. Full variable domain (missing parts from reference TRBV15 and TRBJ1-4): DAMVIQNPRYQVTQFGKPVTLSCSQTLNHNVMYWYQQKSSQAPKLLFHYYDKDFNNEADTPDNFQSRRPNTSFCFLDIRSPGLGDTAMYLCATSRDRQINEKLFFGSGTQLSVL.

This clone appeared a single time. The chain uses TRBV10-2 and TRBJ1-1, with D possibly TRBD1 on 5 matching bases. The CDR3 loop spans 14 amino acids. Germline CDR1 and CDR2: WSHSY and SAAADI. Trimming took 2 bases from V and 3 from J, leaving 10 bases between them. The CDR3 DNA follows: TGCGCCAGCAGTGAGGCAGGGAAAGACACTGAAGCTTTCTTT. Translated, it gives CASSEAGKDTEAFF.